The 18 T cell receptor beta chains presented below share a single source sample, sequenced in a study of OX40 agonist ivuxolimab in advanced cancers. TCRdb's copy holds only in-frame clones and misses some; the assay was immunoSEQ multiplex PCR. The table has more than 45,000 clones, 65% to 90% seen once; the top ten hold over 0.7%. This specimen consisted of CD4+ or CD8+ T cells sorted from blood, obtained in a trial of the OX40 agonist ivuxolimab. These TCRs come from an adult with an advanced solid tumor such as melanoma, head and neck, liver or kidney cancer.

In this sample, this clone turned up once. The V and J genes are TRBV5-1 and TRBJ2-5; the D is unclear. There are 11 residues in the CDR3. V lost 2 bases and J 2 bases, leaving 1 base between the germline ends. Germline V CDR1 and CDR2: SGHRS, YFSETQ. CDR3 nucleotide sequence: TGCGCCAGCAGCTTTCAAGAGACCCAGTACTTC. Its translation is CASSFQETQYF.

The rearrangement joins TRBV18 to TRBJ1-2; D remains ambiguous. CDR1 and CDR2 (germline): KGHSH, LQKENI. The CDR3 has 11 amino acids. The V and J ends lost 9 bases and 8 bases respectively, with 13 bases between them. DNA of the CDR3: TGTGCCAGGGGGTGGGAGCGGGGCTACACCTTC. Its translation is CARGWERGYTF. The full variable domain, with the rest looked up from reference TRBV18 and TRBJ1-2, is NAGVMQNPRHLVRRRGQEARLRCSPMKGHSHVYWYRQLPEEGLKFMVYLQKENIIDESGMPKERFSAEFPKEGPSILRIQQVVRGDSAAYFCARGWERGYTFGSGTRLTVV.

As DNA, the CDR3 is TGCGCCAGCAGCTTGGTGTCGGGTGGTTTAACTAATGAAAAACTGTTTTTT. Protein product: CASSLVSGGLTNEKLFF. The V call is TRBV5-1, the J call TRBJ1-4; D not resolved. The CDR3 loop spans 17 amino acids. V lost 0 bases to trimming and J lost 1 base, with 13 bases between them. The germline V gene has CDR1 SGHRS and CDR2 YFSETQ. The variable domain in full, completed from reference TRBV5-1 and TRBJ1-4, reads KAGVTQTPRYLIKTRGQQVTLSCSPISGHRSVSWYQQTPGQGLQFLFEYFSETQRNKGNFPGRFSGRQFSNSRSEMNVSTLELGDSALYLCASSLVSGGLTNEKLFFGSGTQLSVL.

This chain joins TRBV19 and TRBJ2-6; D gene ambiguous. CDR3 size: 14 residues. Trimming shortened V by 7 bases and J by 2 bases, and 9 bases separated the two germline ends. The germline V gene has CDR1 LNHDA and CDR2 SQIVND (reference sequence). CDR3 sequence: CASINRAGANVLTF. The DNA for the CDR3 is TGTGCCAGTATAAACCGTGCTGGGGCCAACGTCCTGACTTTC. The variable domain in full, completed from reference TRBV19 and TRBJ2-6, reads DGGITQSPKYLFRKEGQNVTLSCEQNLNHDAMYWYRQDPGQGLRLIYYSQIVNDFQKGDIAEGYSVSREKKESFPLTVTSAQKNPTAFYLCASINRAGANVLTFGAGSRLTVL.

The chain combines TRBV2 with TRBJ2-5, with 8 bases fitting TRBD2. The J segment lost 1 base and the V segment lost 7 bases, leaving 2 bases of the junction unmatched. CDR1 and CDR2 (germline): SNHLY, FYNNEI. This CDR3 is 13 amino acids long. The CDR3 here is CASKRGTQETQYF. In DNA form, the CDR3 reads TGTGCCAGCAAGCGGGGGACCCAAGAGACCCAGTACTTC.

V and J are TRBV4-1 and TRBJ2-2, with 13 bases identical to TRBD2. The CDR3 has 15 residues. Trimming at V came to 4 bases and at J to 7 bases, leaving 3 bases not matched to a gene. CDR1 MGHRA and CDR2 YSYEKL come from the germline V gene. Here the CDR3 DNA reads TGCGCCAGCAGCCTCGGACTAGCGGGGGTCGGGGAGCTGTTTTTT. Residues: CASSLGLAGVGELFF.

CDR3 region: CASSPPGTGRDTQYF. The CDR3 region has the DNA TGTGCCAGCTCACCACCCGGGACAGGGAGAGATACGCAGTATTTT. The genes are TRBV18 and TRBJ2-3, with 9 bases lining up with TRBD1. Germline CDR1 is KGHSH and CDR2 is LQKENI. The CDR3 has 15 residues. V trimming: 0 bases; J trimming: 5 bases; junction bases outside the gene matches: 3.

This clone was seen a handful of times. V and J are TRBV7-9 and TRBJ1-5; D is possibly TRBD1 (5 bases). The CDR3 runs 15 residues. The germline V gene has CDR1 SEHNR and CDR2 FQNEAQ (reference sequence). The germline V and J ends were trimmed by 2 bases and 2 bases, with 10 bases remaining between them. The CDR3 region has the DNA TGTGCCAGCAGCTTATCGGGACGGGGCAATCAGCCCCAGCATTTT. Translation gives CASSLSGRGNQPQHF.

This clone was observed a single time. This rearrangement joins TRBV2 to TRBJ1-4; D ambiguous. This CDR3 has 15 residues. V lost 6 bases to trimming and J lost 0 bases, with 11 bases between them. Germline loops: CDR1 SNHLY, CDR2 FYNNEI. CDR3 sequence reads: CASRRSGATNEKLFF. CDR3 DNA: TGTGCCAGCAGACGGTCTGGGGCAACTAATGAAAAACTGTTTTTT.

V usage is TRBV19 and J usage is TRBJ2-7, with D maybe TRBD2 (6 bases). From germline, CDR1 is LNHDA and CDR2 SQIVND (reference sequence). CDR3 length equals 14 residues. Trimming stripped 8 bases from V and 6 bases from J, with 20 bases between. CDR3 in amino acids: CASAPRGGWVEQYF. The CDR3 DNA follows: TGTGCCAGTGCCCCCCGTGGGGGGTGGGTCGAGCAGTACTTC.

The chain is built from TRBV7-3 and TRBJ2-7; the D gene is possibly TRBD1 (6 bases). The CDR3 contains 16 residues. Between the trimmed V and J ends, which lost 0 bases and 0 bases, there was a span of 12 bases. Germline V gene data show CDR1 as SGHTA and CDR2 as FQGTGA. In nucleotides, the CDR3 is TGTGCCAGCAGCTTAACGGGGGCGCCGAGCTCCTACGAGCAGTACTTC. Translation: CASSLTGAPSSYEQYF.

The rearrangement links TRBV7-2 to TRBJ2-7, with 8 bases fitting TRBD1. The CDR3 length is 13 residues. J gave up 7 bases and V 5 bases, and 7 bases lay outside the gene matches. Germline CDR1 and CDR2: SGHTA and FQGNSA. The CDR3 sequence is CASSPTDRDEQYF. The CDR3 region has the DNA TGTGCCAGCAGCCCCACGGACAGGGATGAGCAGTACTTC. Using reference TRBV7-2 and TRBJ2-7 for the parts outside the CDR3, the full variable domain is GAGVSQSPSNKVTEKGKDVELRCDPISGHTALYWYRQSLGQGLEFLIYFQGNSAPDKSGLPSDRFSAERTGGSVSTLTIQRTQQEDSAVYLCASSPTDRDEQYFGPGTRLTVT.

In this sample, this clone turned up a few times. V and J are TRBV10-3 and TRBJ1-2; D gene unclear. Germline V gives CDR1 ENHRY, CDR2 SYGVKD. The ends were cut back, 0 bases at V and 1 base at J, with 6 bases in the middle. This CDR3 is built from 14 residues. Here the CDR3 reads CAISESPDNYGYTF. CDR3 nucleotides: TGTGCCATCAGTGAGTCTCCGGATAACTATGGCTACACCTTC.

CDR3 amino acids: CASSPRTDRVDQPQHF. Here the CDR3 DNA reads TGTGCCAGCAGCCCTAGGACGGACAGGGTCGATCAGCCCCAGCATTTT. The genes are TRBV7-8 and TRBJ1-5; 8 bases map to TRBD1. V lost 5 bases and J lost 5; bases outside the gene matches: 11. Germline CDR1 SGHVS, CDR2 FQNEAQ. CDR3 length: 16 residues.

The V gene is TRBV19, the J gene TRBJ1-1, with TRBD1 matching 7 bases. CDR3 length: 14 residues. Germline values: CDR1 LNHDA, CDR2 SQIVND (reference sequence). With 5 bases clipped from V and 11 bases from J, the junction kept 14 bases outside the gene matches. The CDR3, as DNA: TGTGCCAGTAGTCAAGGGGGCACGGCTGCTGCTGCTTTCTTT. This encodes CASSQGGTAAAAFF.

The chain is built from TRBV7-9 and TRBJ2-2; no clear D. CDR3 length equals 16 residues. The V end lost 5 bases, the J end lost 2 bases, and 15 bases lay between the germline ends. Germline CDR1 SEHNR, CDR2 FQNEAQ (reference sequence). The CDR3: CASSPLGRSNTGELFF. Here the CDR3 DNA reads TGTGCCAGCAGCCCCCTGGGCAGGAGTAACACCGGGGAGCTGTTTTTT. Using reference TRBV7-9 and TRBJ2-2 for the parts outside the CDR3, the full variable domain is DTGVSQNPRHKITKRGQNVTFRCDPISEHNRLYWYRQTLGQGPEFLTYFQNEAQLEKSRLLSDRFSAERPKGSFSTLEIQRTEQGDSAMYLCASSPLGRSNTGELFFGEGSRLTVL.

This sequence joins TRBV18 and TRBJ1-1; unclear D gene. This CDR3 region has 15 residues. Trimming took 5 bases from V and 1 from J, leaving 14 bases between them. Germline CDR1 and CDR2: KGHSH and LQKENI. The CDR3 is CASSAQKTENTEAFF. The CDR3 region has the DNA TGTGCCAGCTCAGCGCAAAAAACAGAGAACACTGAAGCTTTCTTT. Full variable domain (rest looked up from reference TRBV18 and TRBJ1-1): NAGVMQNPRHLVRRRGQEARLRCSPMKGHSHVYWYRQLPEEGLKFMVYLQKENIIDESGMPKERFSAEFPKEGPSILRIQQVVRGDSAAYFCASSAQKTENTEAFFGQGTRLTVV.

The chain has TRBV28 and TRBJ2-1; D remains unclear. Per the germline V gene, CDR1 is MDHEN and CDR2 is SYDVKM. This CDR3 is built from 12 residues. Trimming removed 4 bases at V and 6 bases at J, with 7 bases between. The CDR3 nucleotides read TGTGCCAGCAGTTATGGCCGCAATGAGCAGTTCTTC. Protein sequence: CASSYGRNEQFF.